One T cell receptor (beta chain) is described in this entry. The target antigen is unknown. This record belongs to a study of OX40 agonist ivuxolimab in advanced cancers. Across the whole study: Ivuxolimab was administered intravenously to patients at 0.01 to 10 mg/kg every 2 weeks. Study-level results: Clonal expansion from baseline to week 6 occurred in both CD4+ and CD8+ T cells. The study did not work out the antigen specificity of the expanded peripheral T cells. Relative to CD4+ cells, CD8+ T cells on average had more expanded clones.

The V gene lost 5 bases and the J gene lost 4 bases, with 17 bases spanning the gap. The CDR3 extends over 15 amino acids. CDR1 is SEHNR, CDR2 FQNEAQ, per germline (reference sequence). Profiling relied on immunoSEQ multiplex PCR, and the TCRdb table lists in-frame clones only, not all of them. Found here are approximately 12,000 clones, approximately 61% of them singletons; the top ten hold under 30%. The sample was CD4+ or CD8+ T cells sorted from blood, taken in a trial of the OX40 agonist ivuxolimab. The sequence was collected from an adult with an advanced solid tumor such as melanoma, head and neck, liver or kidney cancer. The J gene is TRBJ1-2, the V gene TRBV7-9; possibly TRBD1 for D (5 bases). The CDR3 reads CASSPGGGVGYGYTF. The CDR3 nucleotides are TGTGCCAGCAGCCCGGGGGGTGGAGTGGGCTATGGCTACACCTTC. The full variable domain, with the rest looked up from reference TRBV7-9 and TRBJ1-2, is DTGVSQNPRHKITKRGQNVTFRCDPISEHNRLYWYRQTLGQGPEFLTYFQNEAQLEKSRLLSDRFSAERPKGSFSTLEIQRTEQGDSAMYLCASSPGGGVGYGYTFGSGTRLTVV.